This record looks at one T cell receptor (beta chain) sequence and its context. Antigen: not known. This sample was taken from a study of breast tumors, draining lymph nodes, adjacent tissues. Study results and limitations: Compared with lymph nodes, tumors were less diverse; compared with nontumor tissue, more. Data fit most tumor T cells coming from lymph node, expanding in tumor. Tumor and nontumor repertoires were significantly more similar in luminal-like than in basal-like breast cancer. That most tumor T cells come from lymph nodes remained unproven.

CDR1 and CDR2 (germline): MGHRA, YSYEKL. Trimming shortened V by 2 bases and J by 7 bases, and 17 bases separated the two germline ends. The CDR3 is made up of 15 amino acids. Breast cancer patients provided tissue from their axillary draining lymph nodes. One entry per CDR3 protein results from TCRdb running MiXCR on the multiplex PCR reads. The sample has about 200,000 distinct CDR3 sequences; 30% to 40% are singletons. Sequences were obtained from axillary lymph node tissue. This chain uses TRBV4-1 with TRBJ2-5; the D gene is possibly TRBD2 (5 bases). The sequence was obtained from a female donor with breast cancer. Some clones in this sample may be carry-over from other donors' samples. The CDR3, as DNA: TGCGCCAGCAGCCAACGAGTAGGGTACGGAGGGACCCAGTACTTC. It specifies CASSQRVGYGGTQYF.